This T cell receptor beta chain was obtained from a study of T cells in Graves' hyperthyroidism and ophthalmopathy. For this clonotype: No antigen is known for it.

Researchers took RNA transcripts and amplified the TCR beta CDR3 regions from them. Using the HTBI primer set, a first-round RT-PCR was run on the TCR CDR3. Each CDR3 protein is one row after TCRdb ran MiXCR on the multiplex PCR reads. The sample shows roughly 300,000 distinct CDR3 sequences, 14% of them seen only once. Findings of the study overall: Ophthalmopathy stood apart from stable hyperthyroidism in a 13 V-J model.

The V end was cut by 1 base, the J end by 6 bases, with 15 bases between. The CDR3 is 16 residues long. Germline loops: CDR1 LGHNA, CDR2 YNFKEQ. The chain joins TRBV4-2 to TRBJ2-2, with a tentative D call TRBD2 (6 bases). The sequenced sample was blood. This clonotype originated in a woman under 40 with Graves' hyperthyroidism. The CDR3 protein is CASSQAGGTRAGELFF. As DNA, the CDR3 is TGTGCCAGCAGCCAAGCTGGCGGGACCAGAGCCGGGGAGCTGTTTTTT.